These 16 T cell receptor beta chains share one sample of origin, sequenced in a study of cytomegalovirus exposure and HLA in healthy donors. The PCR used 60 Vbeta and 13 Jbeta primers. The assay was immunoSEQ multiplex PCR, and TCRdb's table has in-frame clones only and misses some. The sample lists about 270,000 clones, under 80% occurring once. What was sequenced was PBMCs. Source of these receptors: a female donor in good health and CMV-seronegative.

The chain recombines TRBV19 with TRBJ2-7; D is possibly TRBD2 (6 bases). Germline V gives CDR1 LNHDA, CDR2 SQIVND (reference sequence). The CDR3 runs to 13 residues. The germline V and J ends were trimmed by 8 bases and 5 bases, with 16 bases remaining between them. CDR3 region: CASDSGTGHEQYF. In DNA form, the CDR3 reads TGTGCCAGTGATTCCGGGACTGGTCACGAGCAGTACTTC.

The chain employs TRBV7-2 and TRBJ2-5; D remains unclear. The tail of the sequence fits TRBJ2-7 better, so the J call may be wrong. The CDR3 is 14 amino acids. Germline CDR1 and CDR2: SGHTA and FQGNSA. CDR3 bases: TGTGCCAGCAGCTTACAGGTCGTAAGCTACGAGCAGTACTTC. This codes for CASSLQVVSYEQYF.

This clone has more than one count but fewer than ten. This chain uses TRBV19 with TRBJ2-6; D unresolved. CDR1 and CDR2 (germline): LNHDA, SQIVND (reference sequence). CDR3 length equals 15 residues. V lost 0 bases and J 0 bases, leaving 3 bases between the germline ends. The CDR3 spells CASSIEYSGANVLTF. As DNA, the CDR3 is TGTGCCAGTAGTATAGAGTACTCTGGGGCCAACGTCCTGACTTTC.

The rearrangement uses TRBV9 and TRBJ1-1; D perhaps matches TRBD1 (5 bases). V was cut by 4 bases and J by 5 bases, with 18 bases left in between. The CDR3 runs 15 residues. The germline CDR1 and CDR2 sequences are SGDLS and YYNGEE. Written as DNA, the CDR3 is TGTGCCAGCAGCTCCCGGACAATCGGGGGGACTGAAGCTTTCTTT. Its protein product is CASSSRTIGGTEAFF.

The chain is built from TRBV7-9 and TRBJ1-2; 9 bases line up with TRBD1. Trimming cost V 5 bases and J 4 bases; bases outside gene matches: 11. Germline V gene data show CDR1 as SEHNR and CDR2 as FQNEAQ (reference sequence). The CDR3 runs to 16 residues. In nucleotides, the CDR3 is TGTGCCAGCAGCCCAACGCCACAGGGGGCAGGCTATGGCTACACCTTC. This translates into CASSPTPQGAGYGYTF.

This rearrangement joins TRBV11-3 to TRBJ2-3; TRBD1 might be the D (6 bases). V lost 5 bases, J lost 6 bases, and 9 bases lay in between. Germline V gene sequence: CDR1 SGHNT, CDR2 YENEEA. The CDR3 length is 12 residues. CDR3 DNA sequence: TGTGCCAGCAGCCAGCAGGGGGATACGCAGTATTTT. This gives the protein CASSQQGDTQYF.

The chain employs TRBV6-1 and TRBJ2-5, with 7 bases aligning to TRBD1. From germline, CDR1 is MNHNS and CDR2 SASEGT. The V and J ends lost 0 bases and 0 bases, in that order; junction bases with no gene match: 10. The length of the CDR3 is 18 residues. This CDR3 is CASSEAHGTAFYQETQYF. DNA for the CDR3: TGTGCCAGCAGTGAAGCCCACGGGACAGCTTTTTACCAAGAGACCCAGTACTTC.

CDR3 amino acids: CASSFILAGPSYEQYF. DNA for the CDR3: TGTGCCAGCAGCTTTATCCTAGCGGGACCCTCCTACGAGCAGTACTTC. The chain links TRBV11-2 to TRBJ2-7; 9 bases are shared with TRBD2. Germline CDR1 and CDR2: SGHAT and FQNNGV. There are 16 residues in the CDR3. V dropped 3 bases and J dropped 0; count of bases not matched to a gene: 6.

This chain connects TRBV29-1 to TRBJ2-1; the match to TRBD2 covers 14 bases. Losses at the gene ends were 1 base for V and 3 bases for J; bases not matched to a gene: 8. The germline V gene encodes CDR1 SQVTM and CDR2 ANQGSEA. This CDR3 comprises 18 residues. The CDR3 here is CSVEGLAGGPGVYNEQFF. The CDR3 bases are TGCAGCGTTGAAGGACTAGCGGGAGGGCCGGGTGTCTACAATGAGCAGTTCTTC.

J is TRBJ2-1 and V is TRBV13; unclear D gene. This CDR3 spans 12 amino acids. The germline gives CDR1 PRHDT, CDR2 FYEKMQ (reference sequence). Deletions cut 4 bases from V and 7 bases from J, with 8 bases between. CDR3 sequence reads: CASSSLGNEQFF. The CDR3 DNA reads as TGTGCCAGCAGCTCCCTAGGAAATGAGCAGTTCTTC.

The chain has TRBV6-1 and TRBJ1-6; D is perhaps TRBD1 (5 bases). V lost 1 base and J lost 5, with 9 bases in between. The germline V gene has CDR1 MNHNS and CDR2 SASEGT. This CDR3 is 15 amino acids long. CDR3 sequence: CASSEGEGDNSPLHF. CDR3 sequence (DNA): TGTGCCAGCAGTGAAGGGGAAGGGGATAATTCACCCCTCCACTTT.

This clone is a singleton in its sample. This chain links TRBV19 with TRBJ1-5; 11 bases fit TRBD1. J lost 0 bases, V lost 4 bases, and 5 bases had no gene match. The CDR3 covers 17 residues. Germline-derived CDR1 and CDR2 are LNHDA and SQIVND (reference sequence). This chain's CDR3 is CASSRGTGGSSNQPQHF. The DNA of the CDR3 is TGTGCCAGTAGTAGAGGGACAGGGGGTTCTAGCAATCAGCCCCAGCATTTT.

Regarding this clone: One end of the junction fails to match germline, which may point to a read error. The chain combines TRBV7-9 with TRBJ1-2; TRBD1 agrees at 7 bases. CDR1 is SEHNR and CDR2 is FQNEAQ in the germline V gene (reference sequence). The CDR3 extends over 12 amino acids. CDR3: CSSRSTGDGYTF. The CDR3 DNA sequence: TGTTCCAGCAGATCAACAGGGGATGGCTACACCTTC.

This clone was observed a few times. This chain joins TRBV20-1 and TRBJ1-1, with D uncertain. This CDR3 has 10 residues. The germline CDR1 and CDR2 sequences are DFQATT and SNEGSKA (reference sequence). With 7 bases removed from V and 1 base from J, the gap between germline ends came to 4 bases. The CDR3 reads CSVKNTEAFF. CDR3 in DNA: TGCAGTGTTAAGAACACTGAAGCTTTCTTT.

The chain uses TRBV11-2 and TRBJ2-7, with 7 bases matching TRBD2. CDR3 size: 15 residues. V lost 7 bases to trimming and J lost 4 bases; unmatched junction nucleotides: 13. Per the germline V gene, CDR1 is SGHAT and CDR2 is FQNNGV. This CDR3 is CASIPWGGPTYEQYF. CDR3 nucleotides: TGTGCCAGCATACCATGGGGGGGACCTACTTACGAGCAGTACTTC.

V gene TRBV2 combines with J gene TRBJ1-2; 8 bases are shared with TRBD1. V dropped 5 bases and J dropped 1; count of bases not matched to a gene: 6. CDR1 SNHLY and CDR2 FYNNEI come from the germline V gene. The CDR3 totals 15 residues. CDR3 sequence (DNA): TGTGCCAGCAGTCTAACGGACAGGGTTAACTATGGCTACACCTTC. This encodes CASSLTDRVNYGYTF. The full variable domain, in which reference TRBV2 and TRBJ1-2 provide the parts outside the CDR3, is EPEVTQTPSHQVTQMGQEVILRCVPISNHLYFYWYRQILGQKVEFLVSFYNNEISEKSEIFDDQFSVERPDGSNFTLKIRSTKLEDSAMYFCASSLTDRVNYGYTFGSGTRLTVV.